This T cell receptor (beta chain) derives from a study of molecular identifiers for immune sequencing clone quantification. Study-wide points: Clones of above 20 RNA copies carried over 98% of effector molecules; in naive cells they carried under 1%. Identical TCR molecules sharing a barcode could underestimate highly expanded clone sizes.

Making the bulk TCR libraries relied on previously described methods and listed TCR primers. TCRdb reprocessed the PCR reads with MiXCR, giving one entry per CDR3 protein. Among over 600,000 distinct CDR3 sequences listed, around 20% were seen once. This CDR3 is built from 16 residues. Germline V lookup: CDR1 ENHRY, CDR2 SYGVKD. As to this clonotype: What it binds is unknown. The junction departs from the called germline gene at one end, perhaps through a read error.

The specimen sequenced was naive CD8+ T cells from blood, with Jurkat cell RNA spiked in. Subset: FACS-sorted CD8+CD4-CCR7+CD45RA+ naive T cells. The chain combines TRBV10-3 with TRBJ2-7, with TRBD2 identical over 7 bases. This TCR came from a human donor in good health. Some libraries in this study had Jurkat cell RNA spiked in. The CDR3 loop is CAISESGGIRPYEQHF. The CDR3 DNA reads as TGTGCCATCAGTGAGTCGGGGGGGATAAGGCCCTACGAGCAGCACTTC.